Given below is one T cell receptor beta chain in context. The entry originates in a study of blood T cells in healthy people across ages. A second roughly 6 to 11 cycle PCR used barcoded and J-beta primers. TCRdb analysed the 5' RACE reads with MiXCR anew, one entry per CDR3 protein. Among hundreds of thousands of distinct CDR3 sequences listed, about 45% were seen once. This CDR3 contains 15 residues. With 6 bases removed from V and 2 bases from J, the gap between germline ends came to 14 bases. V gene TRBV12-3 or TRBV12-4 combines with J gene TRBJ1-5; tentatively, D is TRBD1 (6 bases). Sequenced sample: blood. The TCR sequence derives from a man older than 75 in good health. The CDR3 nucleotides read TGTGCCAGCAGCCCACAGGGCAGCGGCAATCAGCCCCAGCATTTT. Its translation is CASSPQGSGNQPQHF.